Listed below are T cell receptor beta chains from one sample, sequenced in a study of blood T cell repertoires in COVID-19. Here immunoSEQ multiplex PCR was the method, and the copy in TCRdb shows in-frame clones only, minus some. This sample has about 440,000 clones, with roughly 85% found just once. Sequencing was carried out using PBMCs or T cells enriched from blood (not recorded which). The receptors here all came from a woman aged 18-29 years with acute COVID-19. The CDR3 runs from the conserved cysteine through the conserved F or W. Each record gives: D gene, J gene, clone size, V gene, CDR3 DNA, CDR3 protein. A D gene is named only where the DNA matches it firmly. Size is omitted from some rows. Given values are once, few, many or a class for expanded clones.

>-|TRBJ1-1|-|TRBV9
TGTGCCAGCAGCGAGACAGGGAACACTGAAGCTTTCTTT
CASSETGNTEAFF
>-|TRBJ1-2|-|TRBV28
TGTGCCAGCAGTGCGGGACGGAACTTCTATGGCTACACCTTC
CASSAGRNFYGYTF
>-|TRBJ2-3|-|TRBV9
TGTGCCAGCAGCGTAGATTGGACCGGGGGTGGAGATACGCAGTATTTT
CASSVDWTGGGDTQYF
>-|TRBJ1-1|-|TRBV9
TGTGCCAGCAGCGTAATCCCCAGGCAGGGGAAAGGGACTGAAGCTTTCTTT
CASSVIPRQGKGTEAFF
>-|TRBJ2-2|-|TRBV3-1/TRBV3-2
TGTGCCAGCAGCCAAGATCGAGGCGAGAACACCGGGGAGCTGTTTTTT
CASSQDRGENTGELFF
>TRBD1|TRBJ1-1|-|TRBV29-1
TGCAGCGTTGAAGAGGGGACAGGGGGCACTGAAGCTTTCTTT
CSVEEGTGGTEAFF
>-|TRBJ2-7|once|TRBV7-2
TGTGCCAGCAGCTTAGCGTTGCGGGAAGGCTACGAGCAGTACTTC
CASSLALREGYEQYF
>-|TRBJ1-2|-|TRBV11-2
TGTGCCAGCAGCTTAGAAGTAACACCCAACTATGGCTACACCTTC
CASSLEVTPNYGYTF
>-|TRBJ1-5|once|TRBV19
TGTGCCAGTAGTATCCGGACAATGGATCGCAATCAGCCCCAGCATTTT
CASSIRTMDRNQPQHF
>TRBD1|TRBJ1-6|-|TRBV3-1/TRBV3-2
TGTGCCAGCAGTCGCGATCCCCCGAGACAGGGCTTCTATAATTCACCCCTCCACTTT
CASSRDPPRQGFYNSPLHF
>-|TRBJ2-7|once|TRBV28
TGTGCCAGCAGTTCACAGAGCTACGAGCAGTACTTC
CASSSQSYEQYF
>TRBD2|TRBJ2-1|-|TRBV5-1
TGCGCCAGCAGCGTTAGCGGGGAGGTTGATGAGCAGTTCTTC
CASSVSGEVDEQFF
>TRBD1|TRBJ1-4|-|TRBV2
TGTGCCAGCAGGGAGGACAGGGGGCCGAGTGAAAAACTGTTTTTT
CASREDRGPSEKLFF
>-|TRBJ2-7|-|TRBV10-3
TGTGCCATCAGTGACTCATTCCGTGAGGGTACCTACGAGCAGTACTTC
CAISDSFREGTYEQYF
>-|TRBJ2-1|-|TRBV6-4
TGTGCCAGCAGTCCCATTAGCGGAACTGTCAATGAGCAGTTCTTC
CASSPISGTVNEQFF
>TRBD1|TRBJ1-2|few|TRBV3-1/TRBV3-2
TGTGCCAGCAGCCCTGGGACAGGGAACTATGGCTACACCTTC
CASSPGTGNYGYTF
>-|TRBJ2-3|once|TRBV9
TGTGCCAGCAGCCCCCATACAGATACGCAGTATTTT
CASSPHTDTQYF
>TRBD1|TRBJ1-2|-|TRBV9
TGTGCCAGCACCCCTGGGACAGGCAGCTATGGCTACACCTTC
CASTPGTGSYGYTF
>-|TRBJ2-7|few|TRBV27
TGTGCCAGCAGTACAAACTACGAGCAGTACTTC
CASSTNYEQYF
>-|TRBJ2-1|many|TRBV27
TGTGCCAGCAGTTTTGACTTCAATGAGCAGTTCTTC
CASSFDFNEQFF
>-|TRBJ2-3|-|TRBV11-2
TGTGCCAGCAGCTTAACCTGGGGGGGCGGAGATACGCAGTATTTT
CASSLTWGGGDTQYF
>TRBD1|TRBJ2-1|many|TRBV6-4
TGTGCCAGCAGTAACACATACGGACAGGGCGATGAGCAGTTCTTC
CASSNTYGQGDEQFF
>-|TRBJ2-3|-|TRBV27
TGTGCCAGCGCTCCAGCTGGGGGCGAAGATACGCAGTATTTT
CASAPAGGEDTQYF
>TRBD2|TRBJ2-1|-|TRBV29-1
TGCAGCGTTGGACTAGCGGGATACAATGAGCAGTTCTTC
CSVGLAGYNEQFF
>-|TRBJ2-7|-|TRBV7-2
TGTGCCAGCAGCTGGGGCGGCCCTTACGGAAACTACGAGCAGTACTTC
CASSWGGPYGNYEQYF
>-|TRBJ1-4|-|TRBV11-2
TGTGCCAGCAGCTTGGAACTAGCTGGTGAAAAACTGTTTTTT
CASSLELAGEKLFF
>-|TRBJ2-2|-|TRBV28
TGTGCCAGCAGTTGGGGACTGAACACCGGGGAGCTGTTTTTT
CASSWGLNTGELFF
>TRBD1|TRBJ1-6|-|TRBV25-1
TGTGCCAGCAGTCAACAGGGGGAGGAGAATTCACCCCTCCACTTT
CASSQQGEENSPLHF
>TRBD2|TRBJ2-3|once|TRBV7-7
TGTGCCAGCAGCAGCGGGAGGACAGATACGCAGTATTTT
CASSSGRTDTQYF
>TRBD1|TRBJ1-1|-|TRBV18
TGTGCCAGCTCACGAACAGGGGGCGGCGACACTGAAGCTTTCTTT
CASSRTGGGDTEAFF
>TRBD2|TRBJ2-3|-|TRBV29-1
TGCAGCGTTGAAGATCGGCTAGCGGGGATGTCAGATACGCAGTATTTT
CSVEDRLAGMSDTQYF
>-|TRBJ1-1|-|TRBV4-1
TGCGCCAGCAGCCAAGAAGGCTTTCCAGGATCTGAAGCTTTCTTT
CASSQEGFPGSEAFF
>-|TRBJ1-2|few|TRBV3-1/TRBV3-2
TGTGCCAGCAGCCACGTTCGGGGGAACTATGGCTACACCTTC
CASSHVRGNYGYTF
>TRBD1|TRBJ2-3|few|TRBV5-1
TGCGCCAGCAGCTCGGGACAGGGCACAGATACGCAGTATTTT
CASSSGQGTDTQYF
>-|TRBJ2-7|-|TRBV3-1/TRBV3-2
TGTGCCAGCAGCCAAGATCGGGGACTCGCCGAGCAGTACTTC
CASSQDRGLAEQYF
>-|TRBJ1-2|-|TRBV5-4
TGTGCCAGCAGCTTGGTCACAGGGATACGGGGCTACACCTTC
CASSLVTGIRGYTF
>TRBD1|TRBJ1-1|-|TRBV13
TGTGCCAGCAGCTTGGGCCGACAGGGGTTGAACACTGAAGCTTTCTTT
CASSLGRQGLNTEAFF
>-|TRBJ1-2|once|TRBV3-1/TRBV3-2
TGTGCCAGCAGCCGCGCCCGGGGAATGGATGGCTACACCTTC
CASSRARGMDGYTF
>TRBD1|TRBJ1-2|-|TRBV5-4
TGTGCCAGCAGCTTGGGACCCGGGACAGGGAATGGCTACACCTTC
CASSLGPGTGNGYTF
>TRBD1|TRBJ2-3|-|TRBV4-1
TGCGCCAGCAGCCCGACCGGGACAGGGGGCACAGATACGCAGTATTTT
CASSPTGTGGTDTQYF
>-|TRBJ2-1|-|TRBV12-5
TGTGCTAGTGGTTTGGTAGGGGGTAGTTACCATGAGCAGTTCTTC
CASGLVGGSYHEQFF